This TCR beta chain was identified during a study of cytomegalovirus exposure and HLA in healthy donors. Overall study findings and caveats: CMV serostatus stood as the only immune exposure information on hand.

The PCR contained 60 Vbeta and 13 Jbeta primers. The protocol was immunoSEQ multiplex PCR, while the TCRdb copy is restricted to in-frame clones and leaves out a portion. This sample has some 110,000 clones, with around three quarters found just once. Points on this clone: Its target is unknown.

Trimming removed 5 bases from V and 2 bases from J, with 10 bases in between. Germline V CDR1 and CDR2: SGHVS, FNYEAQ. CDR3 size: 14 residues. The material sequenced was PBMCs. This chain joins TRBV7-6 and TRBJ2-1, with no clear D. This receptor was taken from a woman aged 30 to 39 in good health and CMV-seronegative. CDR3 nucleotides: TGTGCCAGCAGCCGAACGCGTACCTACAATGAGCAGTTCTTC. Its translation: CASSRTRTYNEQFF.